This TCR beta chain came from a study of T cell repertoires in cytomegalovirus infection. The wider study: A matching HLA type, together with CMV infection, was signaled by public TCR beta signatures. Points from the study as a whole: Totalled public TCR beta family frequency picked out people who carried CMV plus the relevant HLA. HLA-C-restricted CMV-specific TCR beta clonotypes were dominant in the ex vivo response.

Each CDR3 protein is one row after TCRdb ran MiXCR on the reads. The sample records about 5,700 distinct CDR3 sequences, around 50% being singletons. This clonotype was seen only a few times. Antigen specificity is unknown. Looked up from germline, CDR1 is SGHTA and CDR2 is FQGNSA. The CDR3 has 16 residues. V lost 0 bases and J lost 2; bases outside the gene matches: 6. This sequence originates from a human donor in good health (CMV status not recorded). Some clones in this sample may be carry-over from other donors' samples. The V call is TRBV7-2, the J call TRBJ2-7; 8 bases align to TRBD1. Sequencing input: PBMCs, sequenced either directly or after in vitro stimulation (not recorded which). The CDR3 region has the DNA TGTGCCAGCAGCTTAGCGAAGGACAGGGCTGCCTACGAGCAGTACTTC. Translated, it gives CASSLAKDRAAYEQYF. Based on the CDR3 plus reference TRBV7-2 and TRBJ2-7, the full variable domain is GAGVSQSPSNKVTEKGKDVELRCDPISGHTALYWYRQSLGQGLEFLIYFQGNSAPDKSGLPSDRFSAERTGGSVSTLTIQRTQQEDSAVYLCASSLAKDRAAYEQYFGPGTRLTVT.